The 30 T cell receptor beta chains reported below all come from one sample, sequenced in a study of beta chain features in type 1 diabetes. The study, taken as a whole, reports: Shortening of TCRB CDR3s, moderate but significant, appeared in all four CD4+ subsets of Type 1 diabetes patients.

Their antigen targets remain unknown. Sequencing targeted expressed TCRB transcripts, as all isolated RNA had been reverse transcribed. Assay used: immunoSEQ multiplex PCR; TCRdb lists only in-frame clones, some missing. Altogether nearly 700,000 clones are present, 10% to 15% being singletons, with the ten largest covering 0.022%. Sequencing was done on a sample of naive CD4+ T cells from blood. Every receptor here comes from a man aged 18 to 29 with type 1 diabetes.

The chain employs TRBV5-1 and TRBJ2-7, with TRBD1 matching over 7 bases. Trimming at V came to 0 bases and at J to 0 bases, leaving 3 bases not matched to a gene. CDR3 length equals 15 residues. The V gene's germline CDR1 is SGHRS and CDR2 YFSETQ. The CDR3 DNA follows: TGCGCCAGCAGCTTGGTTCCAGGGGGCTCCTACGAGCAGTACTTC. Translated, it gives CASSLVPGGSYEQYF.

Only a few counts were recorded for this clone. The V call is TRBV9, the J call TRBJ2-3; 8 positions agree with TRBD2. This CDR3 has 17 residues. Germline V gene data show CDR1 as SGDLS and CDR2 as YYNGEE. The V segment lost 0 bases and the J segment 0 bases; nucleotides outside the gene matches: 6. DNA for the CDR3: TGTGCCAGCAGCGTAGGGAGAGCGGGGGCTAGCACAGATACGCAGTATTTT. It specifies CASSVGRAGASTDTQYF.

This clone was seen more than once but under ten times. The chain recombines TRBV30 with TRBJ2-6, with TRBD1 matching over 12 bases. Germline V CDR1 and CDR2: GTSNPN, SVGIG (reference sequence). The V and J ends lost 4 bases and 1 base, in that order; junction bases with no gene match: 5. This CDR3 contains 17 residues. The CDR3 loop reads CAWIRDRGLSGANVLTF. Written as DNA, the CDR3 is TGTGCCTGGATCCGGGACAGGGGGCTGTCTGGGGCCAACGTCCTGACTTTC.

This clone has just a few counts. This sample includes further DNA sequences coding for the same CDR3. The chain carries TRBV2 and TRBJ1-1; maybe TRBD1 (5 bases). The germline gives CDR1 SNHLY, CDR2 FYNNEI. The V and J ends lost 3 bases and 3 bases respectively, with 8 bases between them. The CDR3 totals 13 residues. The CDR3 loop is CASSDQGDTEAFF. The CDR3, as DNA: TGTGCCAGCAGTGACCAAGGGGACACTGAAGCTTTCTTT.

J is TRBJ2-6 and V is TRBV5-4, with TRBD2 as a possible D gene (6 bases). The germline V and J ends were trimmed by 7 bases and 4 bases, with 15 bases remaining between them. The CDR3 has 15 residues. The germline V gene has CDR1 SGHNT and CDR2 YYREEE (reference sequence). The CDR3 sequence: CASSLGGAGANVLTF. DNA of the CDR3: TGTGCCAGCTCCCTGGGAGGCGCCGGGGCCAACGTCCTGACTTTC.

This clone was detected only a few times. The chain recombines TRBV27 with TRBJ1-6; D not certain. Looked up from germline, CDR1 is MNHEY and CDR2 is SMNVEV (reference sequence). The V end lost 3 bases, the J end lost 7 bases, and 4 bases lay between the germline ends. CDR3 length equals 12 residues. CDR3 coding DNA: TGTGCCAGCAGTTTTGGGAATTCACCCCTCCACTTT. Translating gives CASSFGNSPLHF.

In its sample, this clone was seen a few times. The chain combines TRBV7-7 with TRBJ2-1; D gene ambiguous. The CDR3 contains 13 residues. Deletions cut 3 bases from V and 8 bases from J, with 11 bases between. Germline-derived CDR1 and CDR2 are SSHAT and FNYEAQ (reference sequence). The CDR3 protein is CASSFNLVDEQFF. CDR3 sequence (DNA): TGTGCCAGCAGCTTTAATCTCGTGGATGAGCAGTTCTTC. Complete variable domain (other parts from reference TRBV7-7 and TRBJ2-1): GAGVSQSPRYKVTKRGQDVTLRCDPISSHATLYWYQQALGQGPEFLTYFNYEAQPDKSGLPSDRFSAERPEGSISTLTIQRTEQRDSAMYRCASSFNLVDEQFFGPGTRLTVL.

The V call is TRBV10-3, the J call TRBJ2-7, with D possibly being TRBD1 (6 bases). Germline assignment: CDR1 ENHRY and CDR2 SYGVKD. This CDR3 comprises 11 residues. V lost 10 bases and J 7 bases, leaving 14 bases between the germline ends. CDR3 protein: CATQGLGEQYF. In DNA form, the CDR3 reads TGTGCCACGCAGGGGTTGGGTGAGCAGTACTTC.

The J gene is TRBJ2-1, the V gene TRBV9, with TRBD2 matching over 8 bases. Germline V lookup: CDR1 SGDLS, CDR2 YYNGEE. This CDR3 comprises 15 residues. V was pared by 2 bases and J by 2 bases, with 3 bases of the junction left unmatched. The CDR3 bases are TGTGCCAGCAGCGTGGAAGCGGGGGCCTACAATGAGCAGTTCTTC. It yields the protein CASSVEAGAYNEQFF.

This clone was counted between two and nine times. The chain employs TRBV4-1 and TRBJ2-7, with D maybe TRBD1 (6 bases). The CDR3 extends over 15 amino acids. Germline CDR1 and CDR2: MGHRA and YSYEKL. The V end lost 0 bases, the J end lost 2 bases, and 11 bases lay between the germline ends. In DNA form, the CDR3 reads TGCGCCAGCAGCCAAGAGGGAACAGGGACCTACGAGCAGTACTTC. Protein sequence: CASSQEGTGTYEQYF.

The gene calls are TRBV11-2 and TRBJ2-7; D perhaps matches TRBD2 (6 bases). CDR1 and CDR2 from the germline V gene are SGHAT and FQNNGV. The CDR3 runs 15 residues. V gave up 0 bases and J gave up 2 bases, with 11 bases separating them. The CDR3 is CASSLEAGTPYEQYF. CDR3 nucleotide sequence: TGTGCCAGCAGCTTAGAAGCAGGGACTCCCTACGAGCAGTACTTC.

This clone was found a few times. The V call is TRBV9, the J call TRBJ1-6; the D gene is possibly TRBD1 (6 bases). Germline V CDR1 and CDR2: SGDLS, YYNGEE. The CDR3 has 15 residues. V lost 3 bases and J lost 13, with 20 bases in between. CDR3 residues: CASSGGGLLGRPLHF. In nucleotides, the CDR3 is TGTGCCAGCAGCGGAGGGGGGCTCCTAGGACGTCCCCTCCACTTT.

Worth noting for this clone: Its ends do not fully match the called genes, so a read error is possible. This sample also contains other DNA sequences that code for the same CDR3. The chain combines TRBV9 with TRBJ1-2; the D gene is possibly TRBD1 (6 bases). The CDR3 is 14 amino acids. Germline values: CDR1 SGDLS, CDR2 YYNGEE. The CDR3 here is CASSVAQGDYGYTF. For the CDR3, the DNA is TGTGCCAGCAGCGTAGCACAGGGAGACTACGGCTACACCTTC.

This chain uses TRBV7-2 with TRBJ1-5; 7 nucleotides agree with TRBD1. CDR1 is SGHTA, CDR2 FQGNSA, per germline. V lost 5 bases to trimming and J lost 5 bases; unmatched junction nucleotides: 3. This CDR3 is built from 13 residues. The CDR3 loop reads CASSRTGDQPQHF. In DNA, the CDR3 is TGTGCCAGCAGCCGAACAGGGGATCAGCCCCAGCATTTT.

The rearrangement uses TRBV28 and TRBJ2-7; D unclear. V gave up 5 bases and J gave up 2 bases, with 13 bases separating them. Germline-derived CDR1 and CDR2 are MDHEN and SYDVKM. The length of the CDR3 is 14 residues. This chain's CDR3 is CASSPPTSTYEQYF. The CDR3 region has the DNA TGTGCCAGCAGTCCCCCGACGTCCACCTACGAGCAGTACTTC.

The chain uses TRBV20-1 and TRBJ1-2; D gene uncertain. V lost 4 bases, J lost 12 bases, and 6 bases lay in between. Germline CDR1 and CDR2: DFQATT and SNEGSKA (reference sequence). This CDR3 contains 8 residues. For the CDR3, the DNA is TGCAGTGCTATGGTCCACACCTTC. Translated: CSAMVHTF.

A word on this clone: Other DNA sequences in this specimen translate into the identical CDR3. The rearrangement joins TRBV7-2 to TRBJ2-7; perhaps TRBD1 as D (5 bases). The CDR3 sequence is 14 residues long. Between the trimmed V and J ends, which lost 0 bases and 2 bases, there was a span of 8 bases. The germline V gene encodes CDR1 SGHTA and CDR2 FQGNSA. This chain's CDR3 is CASSLAQGTYEQYF. The CDR3 nucleotides read TGTGCCAGCAGCTTAGCGCAGGGTACCTACGAGCAGTACTTC. The complete variable domain, with remaining parts taken from reference TRBV7-2 and TRBJ2-7, reads GAGVSQSPSNKVTEKGKDVELRCDPISGHTALYWYRQSLGQGLEFLIYFQGNSAPDKSGLPSDRFSAERTGGSVSTLTIQRTQQEDSAVYLCASSLAQGTYEQYFGPGTRLTVT.

This clone was counted a few times. This chain joins TRBV30 and TRBJ2-7; D is tentatively TRBD1 or TRBD2 (5 bases each). Trimming took 2 bases from V and 0 from J, leaving 11 bases between them. CDR3 length: 14 amino acids. The V gene's germline CDR1 is GTSNPN and CDR2 SVGIG (reference sequence). In DNA, the CDR3 is TGTGCCTGGAGTCAGGGACCGAGCTCCTACGAGCAGTACTTC. Encoded protein: CAWSQGPSSYEQYF.

The sample holds a few counts of this clone. The V call is TRBV2, the J call TRBJ2-5; TRBD2 agrees at 8 bases. The CDR3 is made up of 16 amino acids. The germline gives CDR1 SNHLY, CDR2 FYNNEI. Trimming cost V 6 bases and J 4 bases; bases outside gene matches: 13. As DNA, the CDR3 is TGTGCCAGCAGCACTACTGTGACGGGGGGGCGAGAGACCCAGTACTTC. Translating it yields CASSTTVTGGRETQYF.

In its sample, this clone was seen a few times. The chain joins TRBV7-9 to TRBJ1-2, with a possible D match to TRBD1 (5 bases). CDR3 size: 12 residues. V lost 4 bases to trimming and J lost 9 bases, with 12 bases between them. Germline CDR1 reads SEHNR; CDR2 reads FQNEAQ (reference sequence). This CDR3 is CASSSIRDSYTF. In DNA, the CDR3 is TGTGCCAGCAGCTCGATCAGGGATAGCTACACCTTC.

This clone was counted a few times. The chain uses TRBV5-4 and TRBJ1-2, with TRBD1 identical over 10 bases. This CDR3 region has 15 residues. V gave up 3 bases and J gave up 6 bases; unmatched junction bases: 8. The V gene's germline CDR1 is SGHNT and CDR2 YYREEE (reference sequence). CDR3 residues: CASSYPGQGYDGYTF. Here the CDR3 DNA reads TGTGCCAGCAGCTACCCGGGACAGGGGTACGATGGCTACACCTTC.

This clone turned up a few times. The chain combines TRBV30 with TRBJ1-5; D not resolved. CDR1 and CDR2 (germline): GTSNPN, SVGIG (reference sequence). Trimming removed 2 bases at V and 7 bases at J, with 12 bases between. There are 13 residues in the CDR3. The DNA for the CDR3 is TGTGCCTGGAGTTCTCCGGGGAGGCAGCCCCAGCATTTT. Translating gives CAWSSPGRQPQHF.

This chain links TRBV2 with TRBJ1-1; the D gene is possibly TRBD1 (5 bases). CDR3 length: 15 residues. V dropped 5 bases and J dropped 2 bases, with 15 bases sitting between them. Per the germline V gene, CDR1 is SNHLY and CDR2 is FYNNEI. DNA of the CDR3: TGTGCCAGCAGTTCCCAGGGCGGGGAAAACACTGAAGCTTTCTTT. It is translated as CASSSQGGENTEAFF.

The V and J genes are TRBV2 and TRBJ2-2; maybe TRBD1 (5 bases). The CDR3 has 14 residues. Germline-derived CDR1 and CDR2 are SNHLY and FYNNEI. V was pared by 5 bases and J by 4 bases, with 11 bases between. This CDR3 is CASSLGHSTGELFF. The CDR3 DNA is TGTGCCAGCAGTCTCGGACATTCCACCGGGGAGCTGTTTTTT.

The CDR3 DNA follows: TGCAGCGTTGCGGGGAATGGTCAGCCCCAGCATTTT. Protein sequence: CSVAGNGQPQHF. The rearrangement uses TRBV29-1 and TRBJ1-5; D not certain. This CDR3 spans 12 amino acids. CDR1 and CDR2 from the germline V gene are SQVTM and ANQGSEA. V lost 4 bases and J 6 bases, leaving 10 bases between the germline ends.

CDR3 sequence (DNA): TGTGCCAGCAGCTTAGGCCTAGCGGGCCTCCAAGAGACCCAGTACTTC. Its translation: CASSLGLAGLQETQYF. The chain couples TRBV7-6 to TRBJ2-5; 8 bases agree with TRBD2. Germline V lookup: CDR1 SGHVS, CDR2 FNYEAQ. The CDR3 extends over 16 amino acids. The junction had 5 bases not matched to a gene; V was cut back by 1 base and J by 1 base. The full variable domain, completed using reference TRBV7-6 and TRBJ2-5, is GAGVSQSPRYKVTKRGQDVALRCDPISGHVSLYWYRQALGQGPEFLTYFNYEAQQDKSGLPNDRFSAERPEGSISTLTIQRTEQRDSAMYRCASSLGLAGLQETQYFGPGTRLLVL.

V and J are TRBV7-9 and TRBJ1-2, with D possibly TRBD1 on 5 matching bases. V was shortened by 5 bases and J by 3 bases, with 16 bases between the two germline ends. CDR1 is SEHNR, CDR2 FQNEAQ, per germline (reference sequence). The CDR3 has 15 residues. In DNA, the CDR3 is TGTGCCAGCAGCCCAAGCGGGGCCCCGGACTATGGCTACACCTTC. Encoded protein: CASSPSGAPDYGYTF. Based on the CDR3 plus reference TRBV7-9 and TRBJ1-2, the full variable domain is DTGVSQNPRHKITKRGQNVTFRCDPISEHNRLYWYRQTLGQGPEFLTYFQNEAQLEKSRLLSDRFSAERPKGSFSTLEIQRTEQGDSAMYLCASSPSGAPDYGYTFGSGTRLTVV.

This clone was picked up a small number of times. J is TRBJ2-7 and V is TRBV30; possible D gene TRBD1, 6 bases. Trimming cost V 0 bases and J 5 bases, with 20 bases left between them. CDR1 and CDR2 (germline): GTSNPN, SVGIG (reference sequence). The CDR3 is 16 residues long. The CDR3 DNA follows: TGTGCCTGGAGTGTATTAGGGCAGGGGCCGGGTAACGAGCAGTACTTC. This encodes CAWSVLGQGPGNEQYF.

The chain is built from TRBV6-6 and TRBJ2-7; tentatively, D is TRBD1 or TRBD2 (5 bases each). Trimming left V 10 bases short and J 2 bases short, with 15 bases between. The CDR3 is 13 amino acids. Germline-derived CDR1 and CDR2 are MNHNY and SVGAGI (reference sequence). DNA for the CDR3: TGTGCCACCCGGACGGGGACGACCTACGAGCAGTACTTC. Encoded protein: CATRTGTTYEQYF.

This clone was observed a handful of times. The CDR3 DNA reads as TGTGCCAGCAGCTTTTTCGACAGGGTATCACCCCTCCACTTT. Translated: CASSFFDRVSPLHF. V usage is TRBV7-2 and J usage is TRBJ1-6; TRBD1 matches at 7 bases. From germline, CDR1 is SGHTA and CDR2 FQGNSA. With 3 bases clipped from V and 10 bases from J, the junction kept 6 bases outside the gene matches. This CDR3 spans 14 amino acids.